The subject of this entry is one T cell receptor beta chain. The data originate from a study of Ad26.COV2.S vaccination and SARS-CoV-2 variants. Germline V gives CDR1 KGHDR, CDR2 SFDVKD. The CDR3 extends over 12 amino acids. V shed 4 bases and J shed 5 bases, with 4 bases lying between them. The treatment is: roughly 20 received Ad26.COV2.S at low or high dose, single or two shots; about 5 received placebo; per-sample allocation not given. Specimen acquisition occurred on day 63 following the initial vaccine or placebo injection. Sequencing used immunoSEQ multiplex PCR; TCRdb keeps in-frame clones, though not all of them. The sample carries 300,000 to 400,000 clones, roughly 84% recorded once.

Source: peripheral blood, taken in a trial of Ad26.COV2.S vaccine versus placebo. The chain is built from TRBV24-1 and TRBJ2-2; D unclear. The receptor was isolated from a person aged 18-65 years who received the Ad26.COV2.S COVID-19 vaccine or a placebo. CDR3 bases: TGTGCCACCAGTGAACGAACCGGGGAGCTGTTTTTT. Its translation is CATSERTGELFF.